A selection of T cell receptor beta chains follows, all from one sample in a study of blood T cell repertoires in COVID-19. Profiled with immunoSEQ multiplex PCR; TCRdb holds only in-frame clones, not every one. The sample shows approximately 470,000 clones, about 90% of them seen only once. The sequencing input was PBMCs or T cells enriched from blood (not recorded which). The receptors were sampled from a woman between 18 and 29 years old who had recovered from COVID-19. Each CDR3 is given with its conserved first and last residue. Fields, in order: D gene, V gene, J gene, CDR3 protein, CDR3 DNA. D genes are given only for firm matches.

d_call: .
v_call: TRBV10-3
j_call: TRBJ2-1
cdr3_aa: CAISEGQYNEQFF
cdr3_nt: TGTGCCATCAGTGAGGGACAGTACAATGAGCAGTTCTTC

d_call: .
v_call: TRBV15
j_call: TRBJ2-3
cdr3_aa: CATSRDSSSTDTQYF
cdr3_nt: TGTGCCACCAGCAGAGATAGTTCTAGCACAGATACGCAGTATTTT

d_call: .
v_call: TRBV5-4
j_call: TRBJ2-6
cdr3_aa: CASSSFRDRDSGANVLTF
cdr3_nt: TGTGCCAGCAGCTCTTTCAGGGATAGGGACTCTGGGGCCAACGTCCTGACTTTC

d_call: .
v_call: TRBV4-2
j_call: TRBJ2-5
cdr3_aa: CASSQSGAQETQYF
cdr3_nt: TGTGCCAGCAGCCAGAGCGGTGCACAAGAGACCCAGTACTTC

d_call: .
v_call: TRBV19
j_call: TRBJ2-1
cdr3_aa: CASSIGPPLTNEQFF
cdr3_nt: TGTGCCAGTAGTATAGGGCCCCCTCTCACCAATGAGCAGTTCTTC

d_call: .
v_call: TRBV12-3/TRBV12-4
j_call: TRBJ2-3
cdr3_aa: CASSSSGDTQYF
cdr3_nt: TGTGCCAGCAGTTCCAGCGGCGATACGCAGTATTTT

d_call: TRBD1
v_call: TRBV5-8
j_call: TRBJ1-5
cdr3_aa: CASSLPRAGGFQPQHF
cdr3_nt: TGTGCCAGCAGCTTGCCCAGGGCAGGGGGCTTTCAGCCCCAGCATTTT

d_call: .
v_call: TRBV30
j_call: TRBJ1-3
cdr3_aa: CAWSVQRGGFGNTIYF
cdr3_nt: TGTGCCTGGAGTGTACAAAGGGGGGGCTTTGGAAACACCATATATTTT

d_call: TRBD1
v_call: TRBV19
j_call: TRBJ2-2
cdr3_aa: CASSIDWAGGLAGELFF
cdr3_nt: TGTGCCAGTAGTATAGATTGGGCAGGGGGTCTCGCCGGGGAGCTGTTTTTT

d_call: TRBD2
v_call: TRBV7-2
j_call: TRBJ2-2
cdr3_aa: CASSFKTSGGLNTGELFF
cdr3_nt: TGTGCCAGCAGCTTTAAGACTAGCGGGGGGCTGAACACCGGGGAGCTGTTTTTT

d_call: TRBD1
v_call: TRBV27
j_call: TRBJ2-3
cdr3_aa: CASDTTGGTDTQYF
cdr3_nt: TGTGCCAGCGATACCACAGGGGGCACAGATACGCAGTATTTT